One sample yielded the 17 T cell receptor beta chains listed below, sequenced in a study of blood T cell repertoires in COVID-19. The table came from immunoSEQ multiplex PCR; TCRdb's copy has only in-frame clones and leaves some out. This table has more than 350,000 clones, roughly 90% appearing once. Material: PBMCs or T cells enriched from blood (not recorded which). The source of these receptors is a woman under 30 who had been exposed to COVID-19.

This chain uses TRBV28 with TRBJ1-1, with D possibly matching TRBD1 (6 bases). This CDR3 spans 13 amino acids. Trimming pared 8 bases from V and 5 bases from J, leaving 15 bases between. Germline CDR1 is MDHEN and CDR2 is SYDVKM. The CDR3 DNA reads TGTGCCAGCTACCCAGGGGTAGGGACTGAAGCTTTCTTT. It codes for CASYPGVGTEAFF.

The chain couples TRBV6-6 to TRBJ2-7; possibly TRBD2 for D (6 bases). Trimming took 5 bases from V and 4 from J, leaving 9 bases between them. The CDR3 runs to 12 residues. Per germline, CDR1 MNHNY and CDR2 SVGAGI (reference sequence). CDR3 sequence: CASSPGGYEQYF. The CDR3 DNA reads TGTGCCAGCAGTCCAGGAGGGTACGAGCAGTACTTC.

The chain employs TRBV28 and TRBJ2-3; tentative D call: TRBD1 (7 bases). The CDR3 spans 15 residues. V dropped 7 bases and J dropped 3 bases, with 17 bases sitting between them. Germline-derived CDR1 and CDR2 are MDHEN and SYDVKM. The CDR3 loop reads CASNSGGYRTDTQYF. The CDR3 region has the DNA TGTGCCAGCAACTCAGGGGGGTACAGGACAGATACGCAGTATTTT.

The CDR3 region is CASGTGGTPLHF. In nucleotides, the CDR3 is TGTGCCAGCGGCACAGGGGGGACACCCCTCCACTTT. The rearrangement joins TRBV6-6 to TRBJ1-6; the match to TRBD1 covers 8 bases. CDR1 and CDR2 (germline): MNHNY, SVGAGI (reference sequence). CDR3 length equals 12 residues. The ends lost 8 bases at V and 11 bases at J; junction bases unmatched: 5.

The chain joins TRBV9 to TRBJ2-1; possibly TRBD2 for D (5 bases). Per germline, CDR1 SGDLS and CDR2 YYNGEE. CDR3 length: 14 amino acids. The V end lost 3 bases, the J end lost 10 bases, and 17 bases lay between the germline ends. CDR3 sequence: CASSAGGQRAEQFF. The DNA for the CDR3 is TGTGCCAGCAGCGCCGGAGGTCAACGCGCGGAGCAGTTCTTC.

V usage is TRBV27 and J usage is TRBJ2-7; 7 nucleotides match TRBD2. V dropped 6 bases and J dropped 3; count of bases not matched to a gene: 11. CDR1 and CDR2 from the germline V gene are MNHEY and SMNVEV (reference sequence). This CDR3 comprises 15 residues. CDR3 coding DNA: TGTGCCAGCAGGATGGGGGGGGGAGGTCTCTACGAGCAGTACTTC. Translated, it gives CASRMGGGGLYEQYF.

J is TRBJ2-5 and V is TRBV2; possible D gene TRBD1, 6 bases. The CDR3 runs 14 residues. Trimming cost V 3 bases and J 2 bases, with 10 bases left between them. CDR1 and CDR2 (germline): SNHLY, FYNNEI. The CDR3 here is CASSDLTGQETQYF. CDR3 coding DNA: TGTGCCAGCAGTGATTTGACAGGACAAGAGACCCAGTACTTC.

This chain links TRBV3-1 (or the pseudogene TRBV3-2) with TRBJ2-7; D gene uncertain. The CDR3 contains 14 residues. Germline V lookup: CDR1 LGHDT, CDR2 YNNKEL (reference sequence). The V end lost 4 bases, the J end lost 4 bases, and 14 bases lay between the germline ends. The CDR3 DNA sequence: TGTGCCAGCAGCCCTTCCGGTACTCCTTACGAGCAGTACTTC. It encodes CASSPSGTPYEQYF.

The rearrangement joins TRBV19 to TRBJ1-5; 7 bases agree with TRBD1. Germline values: CDR1 LNHDA, CDR2 SQIVND (reference sequence). Germline trimming cut 6 bases from V and 2 bases from J; bases unmatched to any gene: 1. This CDR3 is 13 amino acids long. The CDR3 DNA reads as TGTGCCAGTAGAGGACAGGGCAATCAGCCCCAGCATTTT. Translation: CASRGQGNQPQHF.

The chain has TRBV5-1 and TRBJ2-7; 7 bases are a match to TRBD2. The CDR3 consists of 14 residues. With V trimmed by 4 bases and J by 5 bases, 9 bases remained unmatched. CDR1 and CDR2 from the germline V gene are SGHRS and YFSETQ. The CDR3 reads CASSPGTGGHEQYF. The DNA of the CDR3 is TGCGCCAGCAGCCCCGGGACGGGGGGTCACGAGCAGTACTTC.

This clone was seen just once. The CDR3 bases are TGTGCCAGCAGCCTGGGGCCTCCGGGGAACACTGAAGCTTTCTTT. It translates to CASSLGPPGNTEAFF. V and J are TRBV5-8 and TRBJ1-1; D might be TRBD1 (5 bases). CDR1 is SGHTS and CDR2 is YDEGEE in the germline V gene. Trimming shortened V by 4 bases and J by 1 base, and 14 bases separated the two germline ends. The CDR3 sequence is 15 residues long.

The genes are TRBV5-1 and TRBJ1-6; D might be TRBD1 (5 bases). V dropped 2 bases and J dropped 4 bases, with 10 bases sitting between them. The CDR3 has 15 residues. Germline V CDR1 and CDR2: SGHRS, YFSETQ. CDR3 nucleotide sequence: TGCGCCAGCAGCTTTGGGGCGGATTATAATTCACCCCTCCACTTT. Encoded protein: CASSFGADYNSPLHF.

The chain uses TRBV5-6 and TRBJ1-6; D is possibly TRBD1 (6 bases). Germline V gene lookup returns CDR1 SGHDT and CDR2 YYEEEE. Trimming pared 3 bases from V and 4 bases from J, leaving 11 bases between. CDR3 length: 15 amino acids. CDR3 loop: CASSSGTLYNSPLHF. CDR3 nucleotide sequence: TGTGCCAGCAGCTCCGGGACATTGTATAATTCACCCCTCCACTTT.

This chain joins TRBV27 and TRBJ2-7; tentative D call: TRBD2 (6 bases). In germline, CDR1 is MNHEY, CDR2 SMNVEV (reference sequence). Trimming pared 5 bases from V and 2 bases from J, leaving 10 bases between. The CDR3 runs to 13 residues. CDR3 DNA: TGTGCCAGCAGTACGGGAGTACCCTACGAGCAGTACTTC. Protein sequence: CASSTGVPYEQYF.

The chain carries TRBV28 and TRBJ1-2; a possible D gene is TRBD1 (6 bases). CDR3 length equals 13 residues. Germline CDR1 reads MDHEN; CDR2 reads SYDVKM. Trimming removed 10 bases from V and 2 bases from J, with 14 bases in between. The CDR3 spells CATIQGWNYGYTF. CDR3 nucleotide sequence: TGTGCCACCATACAGGGCTGGAACTATGGCTACACCTTC.

The rearrangement joins TRBV7-2 to TRBJ2-5, with D possibly TRBD2 on 7 matching bases. Trimming shortened V by 5 bases and J by 2 bases, and 18 bases separated the two germline ends. Per germline, CDR1 SGHTA and CDR2 FQGNSA. CDR3 length equals 16 residues. CDR3 DNA sequence: TGTGCCAGCAGCCGTCAGGCCGCGGGGGCACAAGAGACCCAGTACTTC. It encodes CASSRQAAGAQETQYF. Drawing the rest from reference TRBV7-2 and TRBJ2-5, the complete variable domain is GAGVSQSPSNKVTEKGKDVELRCDPISGHTALYWYRQSLGQGLEFLIYFQGNSAPDKSGLPSDRFSAERTGGSVSTLTIQRTQQEDSAVYLCASSRQAAGAQETQYFGPGTRLLVL.

The gene calls are TRBV19 and TRBJ2-7; tentatively, D is TRBD1 (5 bases). V dropped 3 bases and J dropped 2 bases, with 11 bases sitting between them. Looked up from germline, CDR1 is LNHDA and CDR2 is SQIVND (reference sequence). This CDR3 comprises 14 residues. Here the CDR3 DNA reads TGTGCCAGTAGTATTAACCAAGGGGCCTACGAGCAGTACTTC. It is translated as CASSINQGAYEQYF.